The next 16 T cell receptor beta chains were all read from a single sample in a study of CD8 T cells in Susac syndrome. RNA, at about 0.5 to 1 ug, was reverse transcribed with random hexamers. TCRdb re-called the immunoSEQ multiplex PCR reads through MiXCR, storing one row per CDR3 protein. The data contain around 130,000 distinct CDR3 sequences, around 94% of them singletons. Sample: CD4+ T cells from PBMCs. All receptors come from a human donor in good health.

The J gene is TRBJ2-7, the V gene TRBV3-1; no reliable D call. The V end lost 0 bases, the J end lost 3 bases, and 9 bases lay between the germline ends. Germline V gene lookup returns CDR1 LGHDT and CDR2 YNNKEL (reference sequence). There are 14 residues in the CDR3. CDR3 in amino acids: CASSQEEMIYEQYF. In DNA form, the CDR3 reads TGTGCCAGCAGCCAAGAAGAGATGATCTACGAGCAGTACTTC.

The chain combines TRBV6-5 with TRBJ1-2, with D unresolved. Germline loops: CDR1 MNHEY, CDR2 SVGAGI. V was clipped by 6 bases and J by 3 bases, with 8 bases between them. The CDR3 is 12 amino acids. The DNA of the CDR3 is TGTGCCAGCAGACGGTCCGACTATGGCTACACCTTC. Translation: CASRRSDYGYTF.

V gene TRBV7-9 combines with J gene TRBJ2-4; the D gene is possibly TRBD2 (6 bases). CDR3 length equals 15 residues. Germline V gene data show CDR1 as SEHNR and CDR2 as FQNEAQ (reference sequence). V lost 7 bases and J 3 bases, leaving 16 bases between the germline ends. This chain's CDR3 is CASNVDRESKNIQYF. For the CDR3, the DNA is TGTGCCAGCAACGTGGACCGGGAGAGCAAAAACATTCAGTACTTC.

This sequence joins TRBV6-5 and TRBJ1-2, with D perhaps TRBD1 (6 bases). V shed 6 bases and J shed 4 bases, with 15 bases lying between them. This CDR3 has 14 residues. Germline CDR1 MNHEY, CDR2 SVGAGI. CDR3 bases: TGTGCCAGCAGACCCGGACGGGGGCTCTATGGCTACACCTTC. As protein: CASRPGRGLYGYTF.

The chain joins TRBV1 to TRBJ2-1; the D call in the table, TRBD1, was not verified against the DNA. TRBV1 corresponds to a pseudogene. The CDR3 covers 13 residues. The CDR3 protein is CTSSPGRSNEQFF. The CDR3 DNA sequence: TGCACCAGCAGCCCCGGGAGAAGCAATGAGCAGTTCTTC.

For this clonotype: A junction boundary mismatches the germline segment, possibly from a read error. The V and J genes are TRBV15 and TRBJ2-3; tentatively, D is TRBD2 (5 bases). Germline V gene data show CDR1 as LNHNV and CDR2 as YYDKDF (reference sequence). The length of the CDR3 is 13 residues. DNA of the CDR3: TGTGCCACCAGCAGAGATATAGCGTCTGGGCCGCATTTT. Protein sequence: CATSRDIASGPHF.

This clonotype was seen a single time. As DNA, the CDR3 is TGCGCCAGCAGCTTGATCCCGGGGGGACGGGGTGAGCAGTTCTTC. It translates to CASSLIPGGRGEQFF. The chain is built from TRBV5-1 and TRBJ2-1, with 7 positions matching TRBD2. This CDR3 has 15 residues. Germline V CDR1 and CDR2: SGHRS, YFSETQ. The V gene end was trimmed by 1 base and the J gene end by 9 bases; junction bases not matched to a gene: 10.

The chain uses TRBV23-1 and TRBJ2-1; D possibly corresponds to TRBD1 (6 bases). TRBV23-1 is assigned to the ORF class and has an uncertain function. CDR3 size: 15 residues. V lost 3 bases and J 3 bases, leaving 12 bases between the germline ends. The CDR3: CASSHSGALYNEQFF. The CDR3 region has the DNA TGCGCCAGCAGTCATTCAGGGGCCCTCTACAATGAGCAGTTCTTC.

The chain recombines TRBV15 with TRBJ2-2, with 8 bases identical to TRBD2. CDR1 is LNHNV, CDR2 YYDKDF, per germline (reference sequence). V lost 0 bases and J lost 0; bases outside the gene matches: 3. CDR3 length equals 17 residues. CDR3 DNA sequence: TGTGCCACCAGCAGAGAGGTGGGACTAGCGAACACCGGGGAGCTGTTTTTT. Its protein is CATSREVGLANTGELFF.

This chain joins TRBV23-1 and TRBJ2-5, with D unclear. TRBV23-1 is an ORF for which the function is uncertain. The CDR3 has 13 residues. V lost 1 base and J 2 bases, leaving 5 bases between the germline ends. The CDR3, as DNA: TGCGCCAGCAGTCAATTTCTACAAGAGACCCAGTACTTC. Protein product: CASSQFLQETQYF.

The CDR3 is CASGLRSTGELFF. The DNA for the CDR3 is TGTGCCAGTGGACTTCGCTCAACCGGGGAGCTGTTTTTT. This chain connects TRBV2 to TRBJ2-2; tentatively, D is TRBD2 (5 bases). In germline, CDR1 is SNHLY, CDR2 FYNNEI. The CDR3 covers 13 residues. Trimming cost V 9 bases and J 5 bases, with 13 bases left between them.

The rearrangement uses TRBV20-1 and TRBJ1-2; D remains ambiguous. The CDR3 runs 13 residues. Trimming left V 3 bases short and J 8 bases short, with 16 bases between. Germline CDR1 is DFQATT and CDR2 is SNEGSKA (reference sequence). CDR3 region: CSASPPGLLGYTF. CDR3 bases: TGCAGTGCTAGTCCCCCGGGATTACTCGGCTACACCTTC.

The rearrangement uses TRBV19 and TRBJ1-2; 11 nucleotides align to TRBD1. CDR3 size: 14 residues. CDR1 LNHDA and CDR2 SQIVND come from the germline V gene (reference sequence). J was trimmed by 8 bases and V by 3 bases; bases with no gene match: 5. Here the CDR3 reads CASSIGQGAEGYTF. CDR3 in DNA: TGTGCCAGTAGTATCGGACAGGGGGCTGAAGGCTACACCTTC.

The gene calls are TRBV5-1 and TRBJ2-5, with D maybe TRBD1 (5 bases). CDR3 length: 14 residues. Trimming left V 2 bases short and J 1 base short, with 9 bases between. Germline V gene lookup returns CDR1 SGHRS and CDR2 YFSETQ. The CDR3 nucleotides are TGCGCCAGCAGCTTTGGACAATTCCAAGAGACCCAGTACTTC. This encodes CASSFGQFQETQYF.

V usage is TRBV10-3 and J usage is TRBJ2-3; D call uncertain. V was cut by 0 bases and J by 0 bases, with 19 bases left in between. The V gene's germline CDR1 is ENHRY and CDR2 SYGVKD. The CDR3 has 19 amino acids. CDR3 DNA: TGTGCCATCAGTGAGTCGGGTGCTTGGGGATTGGCTAGCACAGATACGCAGTATTTT. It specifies CAISESGAWGLASTDTQYF.

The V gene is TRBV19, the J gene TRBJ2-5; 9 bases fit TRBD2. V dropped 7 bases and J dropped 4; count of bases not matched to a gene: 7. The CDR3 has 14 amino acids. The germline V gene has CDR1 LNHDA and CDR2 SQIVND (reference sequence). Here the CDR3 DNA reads TGTGCCAGTACCCCTAGCGGGATAGGAGAGACCCAGTACTTC. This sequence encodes CASTPSGIGETQYF.